The source of this TCR beta chain is a study of blood T cell repertoires in COVID-19. The wider study: The samples span acute and convalescent COVID-19 from the United States, Italy and Spain. Nucleic acid was either cDNA or gDNA, and it came from T cells, B-cell-depleted T cells, or PBMCs.

Participants' own reports of clinical history determined their cohort assignment. Clones were read by immunoSEQ multiplex PCR, and TCRdb kept only the in-frame ones, dropping some. The repertoire holds roughly 240,000 clones, with about nine tenths as singletons. Sequencing input: PBMCs or T cells enriched from blood (not recorded which). The clonotype was recovered from a woman aged 30 to 39 with acute COVID-19.

In nucleotides, the CDR3 is TGTGCCAGCTCATCAGGGTTTCCAGATGAAAAACTGTTTTTT. The encoded protein is CASSSGFPDEKLFF. This rearrangement joins TRBV3-1 (or the pseudogene TRBV3-2) to TRBJ1-4; D may be TRBD1 (5 bases). The V gene's germline CDR1 is LGHDT and CDR2 YNNKEL (reference sequence). V was shortened by 8 bases and J by 6 bases, with 16 bases between the two germline ends. The CDR3 is 14 residues long.